One and the same sample provided the 7 T cell receptor beta chains below, sequenced in a study of blood T cells in healthy people across ages. It was with a sample-barcoded 5' primer and a J-beta primer mix that a second PCR of roughly 7 to 12 cycles was run. TCRdb used MiXCR to reprocess the 5' RACE reads, holding one entry per CDR3 protein. The data show around 780,000 distinct CDR3 sequences, more than 55% seen once. The source material was blood. The receptors derive from a man between 35 and 55 years old in good health.

V and J are TRBV12-3 or TRBV12-4 and TRBJ2-2; TRBD2 agrees at 10 bases. Losses at the gene ends were 5 bases for V and 9 bases for J; bases not matched to a gene: 15. The CDR3 covers 17 residues. The CDR3 reads CASSERTRASGSRELFF. DNA of the CDR3: TGTGCCAGCAGTGAACGAACGCGGGCTAGCGGGAGTAGGGAGCTGTTTTTT.

The rearrangement uses TRBV28 and TRBJ2-3; TRBD1 matches at 12 bases. The germline CDR1 and CDR2 sequences are MDHEN and SYDVKM. V was clipped by 4 bases and J by 6 bases; unmatched bases: 8. The CDR3 is made up of 16 amino acids. CDR3 region: CASSSAGQGAGDTQYF. CDR3 nucleotide sequence: TGTGCCAGCAGTTCCGCGGGACAGGGGGCAGGGGATACGCAGTATTTT.

The chain is built from TRBV25-1 and TRBJ1-1; tentatively, D is TRBD1 (5 bases). Trimming removed 5 bases at V and 10 bases at J, with 20 bases between. CDR1 is MGHDK and CDR2 is SYGVNS in the germline V gene. The CDR3 loop spans 14 amino acids. CDR3 region: CASSTGLGKGRAFF. The CDR3 coding sequence is TGTGCCAGCAGTACAGGCCTAGGCAAGGGTAGAGCTTTCTTT.

The chain recombines TRBV12-3 or TRBV12-4 with TRBJ2-1; 10 nucleotides agree with TRBD2. The CDR3 consists of 15 residues. The V segment lost 6 bases and the J segment 7 bases; nucleotides outside the gene matches: 9. Written as DNA, the CDR3 is TGTGCCAGCAGCGTTGGGACTAGCGCTATTAATGAGCAGTTCTTC. It yields the protein CASSVGTSAINEQFF.

V and J are TRBV29-1 and TRBJ2-7, with D perhaps matching TRBD2 (5 bases). The CDR3 is 13 residues long. Germline V gives CDR1 SQVTM, CDR2 ANQGSEA. Trimming pared 5 bases from V and 0 bases from J, leaving 11 bases between. The CDR3 loop is CSVRGLASYEQYF. The CDR3 DNA reads as TGCAGCGTTAGAGGGCTAGCCTCCTACGAGCAGTACTTC.

This clonotype turned up a few times. The chain uses TRBV12-3 or TRBV12-4 and TRBJ2-7; D gene uncertain. The CDR3 is 12 amino acids. Deletions cut 5 bases from V and 6 bases from J, with 11 bases between. The CDR3 reads CASSLRPPEQYF. The CDR3 region has the DNA TGTGCCAGCAGTCTACGCCCCCCCGAGCAGTACTTC.

The chain is built from TRBV7-3 and TRBJ2-3, with D possibly matching TRBD2 (6 bases). The CDR3 length is 16 residues. Germline V lookup: CDR1 SGHTA, CDR2 FQGTGA. Trimming cost V 2 bases and J 2 bases, with 14 bases left between them. The DNA for the CDR3 is TGTGCCAGCAGCTTAGACGGACTACCAGTCACAGATACGCAGTATTTT. Encoded protein: CASSLDGLPVTDTQYF. Based on the CDR3 plus reference TRBV7-3 and TRBJ2-3, the full variable domain is GAGVSQTPSNKVTEKGKYVELRCDPISGHTALYWYRQSLGQGPEFLIYFQGTGAADDSGLPNDRFFAVRPEGSVSTLKIQRTERGDSAVYLCASSLDGLPVTDTQYFGPGTRLTVL.